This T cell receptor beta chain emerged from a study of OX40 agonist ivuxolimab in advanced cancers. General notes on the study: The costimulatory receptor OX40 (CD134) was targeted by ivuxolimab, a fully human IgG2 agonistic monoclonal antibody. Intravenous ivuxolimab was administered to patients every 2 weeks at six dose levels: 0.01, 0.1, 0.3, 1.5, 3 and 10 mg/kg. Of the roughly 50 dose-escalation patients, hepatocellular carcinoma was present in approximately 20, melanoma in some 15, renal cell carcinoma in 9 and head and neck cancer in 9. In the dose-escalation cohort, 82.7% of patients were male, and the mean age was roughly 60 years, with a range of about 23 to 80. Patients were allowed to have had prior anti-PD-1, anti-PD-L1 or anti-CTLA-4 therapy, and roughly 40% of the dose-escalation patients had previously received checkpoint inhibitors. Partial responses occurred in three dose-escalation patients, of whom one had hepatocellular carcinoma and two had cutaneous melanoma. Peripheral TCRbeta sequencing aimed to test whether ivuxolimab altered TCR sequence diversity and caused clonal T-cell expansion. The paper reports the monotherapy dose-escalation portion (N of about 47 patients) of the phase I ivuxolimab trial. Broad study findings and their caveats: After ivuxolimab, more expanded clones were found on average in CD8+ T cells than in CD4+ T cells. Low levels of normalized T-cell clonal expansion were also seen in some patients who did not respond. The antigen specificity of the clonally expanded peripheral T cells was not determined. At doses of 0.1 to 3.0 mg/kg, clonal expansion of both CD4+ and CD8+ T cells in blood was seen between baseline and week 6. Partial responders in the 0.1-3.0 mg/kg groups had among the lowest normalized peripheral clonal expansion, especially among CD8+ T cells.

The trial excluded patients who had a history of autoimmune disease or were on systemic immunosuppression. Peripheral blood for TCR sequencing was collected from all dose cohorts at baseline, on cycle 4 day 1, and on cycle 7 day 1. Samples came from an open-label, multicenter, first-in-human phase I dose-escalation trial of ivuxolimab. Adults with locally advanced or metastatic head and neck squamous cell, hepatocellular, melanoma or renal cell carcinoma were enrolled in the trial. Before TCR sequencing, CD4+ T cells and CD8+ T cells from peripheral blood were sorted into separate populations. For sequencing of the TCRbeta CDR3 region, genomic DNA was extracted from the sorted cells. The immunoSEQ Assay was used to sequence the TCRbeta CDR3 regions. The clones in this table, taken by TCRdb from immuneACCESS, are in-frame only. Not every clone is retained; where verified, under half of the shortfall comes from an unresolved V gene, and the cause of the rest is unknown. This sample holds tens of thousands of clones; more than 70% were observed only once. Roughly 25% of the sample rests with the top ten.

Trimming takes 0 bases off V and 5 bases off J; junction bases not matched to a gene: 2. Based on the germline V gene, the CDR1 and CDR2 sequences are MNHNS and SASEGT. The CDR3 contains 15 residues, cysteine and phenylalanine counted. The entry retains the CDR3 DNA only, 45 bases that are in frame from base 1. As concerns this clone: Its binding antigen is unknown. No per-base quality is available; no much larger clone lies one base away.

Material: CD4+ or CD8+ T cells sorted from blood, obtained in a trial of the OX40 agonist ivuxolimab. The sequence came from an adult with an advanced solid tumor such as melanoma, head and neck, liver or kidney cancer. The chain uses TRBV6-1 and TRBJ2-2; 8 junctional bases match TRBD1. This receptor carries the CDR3 CASSEATGGTGELFF. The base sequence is TGTGCCAGCAGTGAAGCCACAGGGGGAACCGGGGAGCTGTTTTTT.